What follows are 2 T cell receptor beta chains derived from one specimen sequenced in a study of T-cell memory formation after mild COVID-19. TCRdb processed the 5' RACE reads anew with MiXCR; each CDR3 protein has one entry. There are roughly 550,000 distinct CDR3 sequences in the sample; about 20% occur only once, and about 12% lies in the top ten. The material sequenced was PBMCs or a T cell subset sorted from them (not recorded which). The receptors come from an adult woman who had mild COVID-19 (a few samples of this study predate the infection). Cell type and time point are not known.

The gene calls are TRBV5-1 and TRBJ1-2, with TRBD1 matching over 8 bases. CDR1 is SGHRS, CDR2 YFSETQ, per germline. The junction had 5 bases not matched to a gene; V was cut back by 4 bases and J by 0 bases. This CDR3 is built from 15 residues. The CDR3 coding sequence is TGCGCCAGCAGCACGGGACAGGCCCCTAACTATGGCTACACCTTC. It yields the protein CASSTGQAPNYGYTF.

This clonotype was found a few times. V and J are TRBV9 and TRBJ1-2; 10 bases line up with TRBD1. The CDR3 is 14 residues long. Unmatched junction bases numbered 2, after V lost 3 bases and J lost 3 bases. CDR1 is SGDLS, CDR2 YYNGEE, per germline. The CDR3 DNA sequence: TGTGCCAGCAGCGCGACAGGGGGCGACTATGGCTACACCTTC. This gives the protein CASSATGGDYGYTF.